This T cell receptor (beta chain) was retrieved from a study of blood T cell repertoires in COVID-19 (dated by TCRdb to the early 2020s). As for the study more broadly: Samples from collaborators originated in the United States, Italy and Spain and spanned both the acute and convalescent phases of COVID-19. The material from the prospective study consisted of cDNA or gDNA derived from T cells, B-cell-depleted T cells, or PBMCs. Deeply sampled blood TCRbeta repertoires from subjects exposed to, actively infected with, or recovered from COVID-19 were included in the dataset. The repertoires were released in a freely available public database intended as a resource for research on the immune response to SARS-CoV-2. The samples were drawn from two sources: the first 160 participants of the ongoing ImmuneRACE study, and 1,000 to 1,500 subjects contributed by 6 global collaborators. The sample metadata nearly always contained a de-identified subject ID, COVID-19 status, age in years and sex. HLA class I and class II types, where available, came from metadata supplied by the sample provider rather than from assay-based typing.

Study-level results and caveats: How much clinical and demographic metadata was included differed by source and by participant, and the metadata was provided uncurated.

Note on this clone: Its specific antigen is unknown. Per-base quality was not reported, and no clone a single base away is much larger than it.

Each collaborating institution followed its own protocols to collect whole blood in K2EDTA tubes. For TCRbeta analysis, collaborators shipped samples in one of three forms: frozen whole blood, isolated PBMCs, or DNA extracted from either of those sample types. TCRbeta CDR3 regions were amplified from genomic DNA by means of the immunoSEQ Assay, a bias-controlled multiplex PCR. In the paper's pipeline: The number of nucleated cells in each sample was estimated by amplification of reference gene primers within the assay. To quantify the absolute abundance of each unique TCRbeta CDR3 rearrangement, sequence reads were collapsed and filtered. For each sample, productive Simpson clonality was calculated as the square root of Simpson's diversity index over productive rearrangements. As stored in TCRdb, this immuneACCESS dataset retains in-frame rearrangements with V and J assigned. A fraction of the clones does not appear; measured against another copy, unresolved V genes explain less than half of the discrepancy, and the remainder lacks a known reason. D and trimming come from the DNA, and the V and J calls and clone size come from that table. The table for this sample lists about 69,000 clones; less than 90% of them were counted only once. The ten most abundant clones make up 2.5% to 3.5% of the sample.

Sequenced sample: peripheral blood. This TCR derives from a man at least 80 years old with acute or convalescent COVID-19.

The DNA reads as follows: TGTGCCAGCAGTTACGAGTGGGCGAACACTGAAGCTTTCTTT. Translated, it reads CASSYEWANTEAFF. The receptor chain draws on TRBV6-5 and TRBJ1-1, with no D gene named confidently. The trim is 2 bases for V and 1 base for J, with a gap of 8 bases between the germline ends. The CDR3 measures 14 amino acids from cysteine to phenylalanine. Just CDR3 DNA is preserved here, 42 bases in frame from base 1. The germline V gene provides CDR1 MNHEY and CDR2 SVGAGI.